This passage covers 19 T cell receptor beta chains from one sample sequenced in a study of T-cell memory formation after mild COVID-19. MiXCR, run by TCRdb on the 5' RACE reads, gives a single entry per CDR3 protein. This table has fewer than 250,000 distinct CDR3 sequences, 25% to 35% appearing once. The sequenced material came from PBMCs or a T cell subset sorted from them (not recorded which). The receptors shown here come from an adult woman who had mild COVID-19 (a few samples of this study predate the infection). Cell type and time point are not known.

This clonotype has at least ten counts. The rearrangement uses TRBV18 and TRBJ2-7; the D gene is possibly TRBD2 (5 bases). This CDR3 is built from 13 residues. Germline-derived CDR1 and CDR2 are KGHSH and LQKENI. Between the trimmed V and J ends, which lost 3 bases and 1 base, there was a span of 7 bases. The CDR3 loop reads CASSPPGSYEQYF. In DNA, the CDR3 is TGTGCCAGCTCACCCCCGGGGTCCTACGAGCAGTACTTC.

Here the CDR3 DNA reads TGTGCCAGCAGCCCAAGTGTAGGGGCCGTCGAAGCTTTCTTT. Translating it yields CASSPSVGAVEAFF. This sequence joins TRBV3-1 and TRBJ1-1, with D tentatively TRBD1 (5 bases). V lost 4 bases and J lost 8, with 17 bases in between. CDR3 length: 14 amino acids. Germline V gene lookup returns CDR1 LGHDT and CDR2 YNNKEL (reference sequence).

The genes are TRBV6-1 and TRBJ1-2; 9 positions agree with TRBD1. The CDR3 extends over 14 amino acids. The J segment lost 4 bases and the V segment lost 2 bases, leaving 2 bases of the junction unmatched. CDR1 and CDR2 from the germline V gene are MNHNS and SASEGT. The CDR3: CASSERDRAYGYTF. CDR3 in DNA: TGTGCCAGCAGTGAAAGGGACAGGGCCTATGGCTACACCTTC.

This clonotype was observed a handful of times. The chain combines TRBV20-1 with TRBJ2-3; possibly TRBD1 for D (6 bases). In germline, CDR1 is DFQATT, CDR2 SNEGSKA (reference sequence). This CDR3 is built from 15 residues. The V and J ends lost 3 bases and 5 bases respectively, with 18 bases between them. In DNA, the CDR3 is TGCAGTGCTAGGACCAGGGGACCCCTGGGAGATACGCAGTATTTT. This sequence encodes CSARTRGPLGDTQYF.

V is TRBV20-1 and J is TRBJ1-6; 10 bases are shared with TRBD1. The CDR3 runs to 18 residues. With 0 bases clipped from V and 0 bases from J, the junction kept 5 bases outside the gene matches. Germline values: CDR1 DFQATT, CDR2 SNEGSKA (reference sequence). CDR3 DNA sequence: TGCAGTGCTAGAGATCCGGGACAGGGGATCTCCTATAATTCACCCCTCCACTTT. Protein sequence: CSARDPGQGISYNSPLHF.

This clonotype was counted between two and nine times. The rearrangement joins TRBV7-9 to TRBJ2-7; 10 bases are a match to TRBD2. V shed 4 bases and J 6 bases; nucleotides not matched to a gene: 12. The CDR3 sequence is 16 residues long. The germline V gene encodes CDR1 SEHNR and CDR2 FQNEAQ (reference sequence). This CDR3 is CASSYVPGLAPSEQYF. The CDR3 nucleotides read TGTGCCAGCAGCTATGTTCCGGGACTAGCGCCTAGCGAGCAGTACTTC.

In DNA, the CDR3 is TGTGCCAGCAGCCCGCCAGGGTCATGGACTGAAGCTTTCTTT. This gives the protein CASSPPGSWTEAFF. V is TRBV14 and J is TRBJ1-1, with a tentative D call TRBD1 (5 bases). V lost 4 bases to trimming and J lost 5 bases, with 14 bases between them. This CDR3 comprises 14 residues. The germline V gene encodes CDR1 SGHDN and CDR2 FVKESK.

This rearrangement joins TRBV7-2 to TRBJ2-5, with 7 bases fitting TRBD1. V was clipped by 5 bases and J by 4 bases; unmatched bases: 7. Looked up from germline, CDR1 is SGHTA and CDR2 is FQGNSA. This CDR3 region has 14 residues. The CDR3, as DNA: TGTGCCAGCAGCCCCGACAGGGTTGCAGAGACCCAGTACTTC. Protein: CASSPDRVAETQYF.

The V call is TRBV20-1, the J call TRBJ2-7; D is unresolved. Looked up from germline, CDR1 is DFQATT and CDR2 is SNEGSKA (reference sequence). V was clipped by 5 bases and J by 2 bases, with 13 bases between them. There are 13 residues in the CDR3. CDR3 protein: CSAFRAKTYEQYF. In DNA, the CDR3 is TGCAGTGCTTTCCGGGCTAAAACCTACGAGCAGTACTTC.

J is TRBJ2-5 and V is TRBV5-1; tentatively, D is TRBD2 (6 bases). There are 14 residues in the CDR3. CDR1 and CDR2 (germline): SGHRS, YFSETQ. With 4 bases removed from V and 2 bases from J, the gap between germline ends came to 12 bases. The CDR3 region is CASSPEGRQETQYF. In DNA form, the CDR3 reads TGCGCCAGCAGCCCGGAGGGGAGGCAAGAGACCCAGTACTTC.

The table lists this clonotype with a few counts. The chain links TRBV6-1 to TRBJ2-7, with D perhaps matching TRBD2 (5 bases). Per germline, CDR1 MNHNS and CDR2 SASEGT. Trimming left V 3 bases short and J 0 bases short, with 12 bases between. This CDR3 has 15 residues. The CDR3 protein is CASSERVQSSYEQYF. The CDR3 DNA is TGTGCCAGCAGTGAGCGGGTCCAAAGCTCCTACGAGCAGTACTTC.

The V call is TRBV21-1, the J call TRBJ2-3; TRBD2 is the table's D call and was not checked against the DNA. TRBV21-1 is shown as a pseudogene. This CDR3 region has 20 residues. CDR3 in DNA: TGTGCCAGCAGCAATCCACCTACTCTTAGCGGGGGGGCCCCGGCAGATACGCAGTATTTT. Amino acid sequence: CASSNPPTLSGGAPADTQYF.

The chain joins TRBV2 to TRBJ1-4; no reliable D call. Germline-derived CDR1 and CDR2 are SNHLY and FYNNEI. Trimming removed 0 bases from V and 2 bases from J, with 13 bases in between. The CDR3 sequence is 17 residues long. The CDR3 sequence: CASSEAGSGGTNEKLFF. CDR3 coding DNA: TGTGCCAGCAGTGAAGCGGGTAGTGGAGGGACTAATGAAAAACTGTTTTTT.

The chain has TRBV18 and TRBJ2-7; 7 bases match TRBD2. The CDR3 has 13 residues. Germline V gene data show CDR1 as KGHSH and CDR2 as LQKENI. V trimming: 2 bases; J trimming: 7 bases; junction bases outside the gene matches: 5. CDR3 protein: CASSPTEAGEQYF. The DNA for the CDR3 is TGTGCCAGCTCACCAACCGAAGCGGGAGAGCAGTACTTC.

The V call is TRBV12-3 or TRBV12-4, the J call TRBJ2-3; 9 nucleotides line up with TRBD1. The CDR3 has 15 residues. V lost 6 bases and J lost 2; bases outside the gene matches: 6. The CDR3, as DNA: TGTGCCAGCAGCCTCGACAGGGGGTTCACAGATACGCAGTATTTT. Its translation: CASSLDRGFTDTQYF.

This clonotype was seen a few times. This rearrangement joins TRBV7-8 to TRBJ2-1, with TRBD2 matching over 15 bases. This CDR3 has 19 amino acids. The V segment lost 1 base and the J segment 3 bases; nucleotides outside the gene matches: 7. The germline gives CDR1 SGHVS, CDR2 FQNEAQ. The chain's CDR3 is CASSLGTSGRVFLYNEQFF. CDR3 bases: TGTGCCAGCAGCTTAGGGACTAGCGGGAGGGTTTTCCTCTACAATGAGCAGTTCTTC.

The rearrangement joins TRBV13 to TRBJ1-5; possible D gene TRBD1, 5 bases. Trimming removed 2 bases from V and 9 bases from J, with 11 bases in between. CDR1 PRHDT and CDR2 FYEKMQ come from the germline V gene (reference sequence). The CDR3 totals 13 residues. The CDR3 sequence is CASSLRRGRPQHF. The CDR3 nucleotides read TGTGCCAGCAGCTTACGGCGGGGACGGCCCCAGCATTTT.

This clonotype appeared a few times. The chain employs TRBV7-8 and TRBJ2-1; TRBD1 matches 9 bases. Germline V gives CDR1 SGHVS, CDR2 FQNEAQ. The CDR3 is 15 residues long. Unmatched junction bases numbered 6, after V lost 4 bases and J lost 5 bases. Here the CDR3 DNA reads TGTGCCAGCAGCTCAGACAGGGGGACCCACAATGAGCAGTTCTTC. This encodes CASSSDRGTHNEQFF.

This clonotype was seen a single time. This sequence joins TRBV30 and TRBJ2-1; 12 positions agree with TRBD2. V was pared by 3 bases and J by 6 bases, with 9 bases of the junction left unmatched. Germline V gene data show CDR1 as GTSNPN and CDR2 as SVGIG (reference sequence). This CDR3 has 16 residues. The CDR3 sequence is CAWSLPTSGRGNEQFF. As DNA, the CDR3 is TGTGCCTGGAGCCTCCCGACTAGCGGGAGAGGCAATGAGCAGTTCTTC. Full variable domain (missing parts from reference TRBV30 and TRBJ2-1): SQTIHQWPATLVQPVGSPLSLECTVEGTSNPNLYWYRQAAGRGLQLLFYSVGIGQISSEVPQNLSASRPQDRQFILSSKKLLLSDSGFYLCAWSLPTSGRGNEQFFGPGTRLTVL.